This entry features one TCR beta chain sequence. Antigen unknown. The entry originates in a study of cytomegalovirus exposure and HLA in healthy donors. Use of 60 Vbeta and 13 Jbeta primers characterized the PCR. Authors' methods: Later work found 80 million or so unique TCR beta chains, with about 10 million shared. Assay: immunoSEQ multiplex PCR; the TCRdb copy retains only in-frame clones and omits some. V and J calls plus clone size are reproduced from that table; the DNA served to infer D and trimming. The sample records some 130,000 clones, roughly four fifths being singletons. Findings of the study overall: The authors listed around 150 TCR beta chains as cytomegalovirus-associated. CMV antigen specificity of a few CMV-associated chains was confirmed in vitro. An analysis was carried out at a later point. It showed that HLA-associated TCR beta chains were more clonally expanded than equally common non-associated chains.

Germline CDR1 and CDR2: SQVTM and ANQGSEA. The CDR3 has 13 residues. The V gene end was trimmed by 5 bases and the J gene end by 6 bases; junction bases not matched to a gene: 7. Sequencing was performed on PBMCs. This receptor was obtained from a male donor in good health and CMV-seropositive. The chain joins TRBV29-1 to TRBJ2-1; 7 nucleotides line up with TRBD2. The CDR3 protein is CSVSLVAGNEQFF. CDR3 nucleotide sequence: TGCAGCGTTTCCCTCGTAGCGGGCAATGAGCAGTTCTTC.